These 22 T cell receptor beta chains were sequenced from one sample in a study of CD8 T cells in ankylosing spondylitis. TCRdb independently ran MiXCR on the 5' RACE reads; one entry per CDR3 protein. The sample lists 450,000 or so distinct CDR3 sequences, 26% occurring once. For these TCRs, the target antigens are not known. Overall study results and limits: Ankylosing spondylitis blood appeared to carry a characteristic TCR beta motif of fewer than 10 highly homologous variants.

The sequenced sample consisted of blood, either unsorted or a sorted T cell fraction (not recorded which). The receptors here all came from a male donor with ankylosing spondylitis.

The J gene is TRBJ2-7, the V gene TRBV15; D is undetermined. Trimming took off 0 bases at V and 7 bases at J, with 10 bases between the two ends. Germline V gene sequence: CDR1 LNHNV, CDR2 YYDKDF (reference sequence). The CDR3 covers 13 residues. The DNA for the CDR3 is TGTGCCACCAGCAGAGATCCTGCCTGGGAGCAGTACTTC. Residues: CATSRDPAWEQYF. Using reference TRBV15 and TRBJ2-7 for the parts outside the CDR3, the full variable domain is DAMVIQNPRYQVTQFGKPVTLSCSQTLNHNVMYWYQQKSSQAPKLLFHYYDKDFNNEADTPDNFQSRRPNTSFCFLDIRSPGLGDTAMYLCATSRDPAWEQYFGPGTRLTVT.

The rearrangement links TRBV6-1 to TRBJ1-1; D call uncertain. Per the germline V gene, CDR1 is MNHNS and CDR2 is SASEGT. The CDR3 is 13 residues long. V was clipped by 0 bases and J by 11 bases, with 13 bases between them. CDR3 loop: CASSEAQVGMAFF. The DNA of the CDR3 is TGTGCCAGCAGTGAAGCGCAGGTAGGGATGGCTTTCTTT.

The V call is TRBV27, the J call TRBJ1-5, with D possibly TRBD1 on 6 matching bases. The germline V and J ends were trimmed by 6 bases and 5 bases, with 17 bases remaining between them. Germline V gene data show CDR1 as MNHEY and CDR2 as SMNVEV (reference sequence). The CDR3 sequence is 15 residues long. In nucleotides, the CDR3 is TGTGCCAGCAGACGAAGTGGGGCAGGGGATCAGCCCCAGCATTTT. It translates to CASRRSGAGDQPQHF.

This chain joins TRBV7-9 and TRBJ2-7, with D perhaps TRBD2 (5 bases). With 5 bases removed from V and 3 bases from J, the gap between germline ends came to 14 bases. The germline V gene has CDR1 SEHNR and CDR2 FQNEAQ (reference sequence). This CDR3 region has 14 residues. CDR3 region: CASSPLLDFYEQYV. CDR3 DNA: TGTGCCAGCAGCCCTCTTCTGGACTTCTACGAGCAGTACGTC.

V and J are TRBV5-5 and TRBJ1-2, with D perhaps TRBD1 (5 bases). Germline CDR1 SGHKS, CDR2 YYEKEE (reference sequence). This CDR3 comprises 15 residues. With 0 bases removed from V and 7 bases from J, the gap between germline ends came to 16 bases. CDR3 protein: CASSLVDRPARGYTF. As DNA, the CDR3 is TGTGCCAGCAGCTTGGTAGACAGACCGGCGCGTGGCTACACCTTC.

This clonotype occurred a few times. The rearrangement links TRBV5-4 to TRBJ2-4, with no clear D. V was clipped by 4 bases and J by 1 base, with 12 bases between them. The CDR3 contains 15 residues. Germline CDR1 and CDR2: SGHNT and YYREEE (reference sequence). DNA for the CDR3: TGTGCCAGCAGCCCCGAATCAGGCGCCAAAAACATTCAGTACTTC. It is translated as CASSPESGAKNIQYF.

Only a few counts were recorded for this clonotype. The V call is TRBV20-1, the J call TRBJ1-5; TRBD1 matches at 9 bases. The V gene end was trimmed by 3 bases and the J gene end by 7 bases; junction bases not matched to a gene: 13. The CDR3 length is 16 residues. Germline-derived CDR1 and CDR2 are DFQATT and SNEGSKA (reference sequence). CDR3 bases: TGCAGTGCTAGGATGGACAGGGGCACTCTCGGACAGCCCCAGCATTTT. Amino acid sequence: CSARMDRGTLGQPQHF.

This clonotype was found once. This rearrangement joins TRBV18 to TRBJ2-5, with D hard to call. The ends were cut back, 6 bases at V and 4 bases at J, with 9 bases in the middle. Looked up from germline, CDR1 is KGHSH and CDR2 is LQKENI. The CDR3 length is 12 residues. CDR3 coding DNA: TGTGCCAGCTCGCATACCCGAGAGACCCAGTACTTC. Translating gives CASSHTRETQYF.

This clonotype was detected a few times. This rearrangement joins TRBV12-3 or TRBV12-4 to TRBJ2-3, with TRBD2 matching over 12 bases. The CDR3 consists of 14 residues. The V gene end was trimmed by 4 bases and the J gene end by 6 bases; junction bases not matched to a gene: 2. This CDR3 reads CASSSLAGGDTQYF. The CDR3 coding sequence is TGTGCCAGCAGTTCCCTAGCGGGAGGGGATACGCAGTATTTT.

This clonotype was detected a few times. The DNA of the CDR3 is TGCAGCGCCACGGACGTCACTAGCACAGATACGCAGTATTTT. This encodes CSATDVTSTDTQYF. J is TRBJ2-3 and V is TRBV20-1; D is undetermined. CDR3 length equals 14 residues. Germline V gene lookup returns CDR1 DFQATT and CDR2 SNEGSKA (reference sequence).

This clonotype was detected ten times or more. Here the CDR3 DNA reads TGCAGTGCTAGGCGGGAGGACCTCGCCCGCACAGATACGCAGTATTTT. This sequence encodes CSARREDLARTDTQYF. The chain combines TRBV20-1 with TRBJ2-3; 8 positions match TRBD2. Germline trimming cut 3 bases from V and 1 base from J; bases unmatched to any gene: 9. Looked up from germline, CDR1 is DFQATT and CDR2 is SNEGSKA (reference sequence). CDR3 size: 16 residues.

This chain links TRBV12-3 or TRBV12-4 with TRBJ1-6; 9 bases are shared with TRBD1. The CDR3 runs 15 residues. The V and J ends lost 6 bases and 12 bases, in that order; junction bases with no gene match: 12. In DNA, the CDR3 is TGTGCCAGCAGCCCTGGGGGGACAGGGAAAGGACCCCTCCACTTT. Its protein product is CASSPGGTGKGPLHF.

The chain links TRBV12-3 or TRBV12-4 to TRBJ1-6, with D hard to call. CDR3 length: 13 amino acids. V was pared by 5 bases and J by 8 bases, with 10 bases between. The CDR3 reads CASSRGAYSPLHF. As DNA, the CDR3 is TGTGCCAGCAGTCGGGGTGCTTATTCACCCCTCCACTTT.

This clonotype showed up just once. This sequence joins TRBV18 and TRBJ2-1; D unresolved. This CDR3 has 13 amino acids. Germline loops: CDR1 KGHSH, CDR2 LQKENI. Deletions cut 3 bases from V and 12 bases from J, with 15 bases between. The CDR3 DNA reads TGTGCCAGCTCACCGCCATTTGTTGTATGGCAGTTCTTC. It encodes CASSPPFVVWQFF.

V and J are TRBV11-2 and TRBJ2-7; TRBD1 matches at 7 bases. Trimming removed 4 bases from V and 3 bases from J; junction bases left unmatched: 6. This CDR3 spans 14 amino acids. The germline V gene encodes CDR1 SGHAT and CDR2 FQNNGV. CDR3: CASSSDRIYYEQYF. The CDR3 nucleotides read TGTGCCAGCAGCTCGGACAGGATTTACTACGAGCAGTACTTC.

This chain links TRBV15 with TRBJ2-5; D is possibly TRBD1 (6 bases). The germline gives CDR1 LNHNV, CDR2 YYDKDF (reference sequence). V was cut by 0 bases and J by 1 base, with 9 bases left in between. The CDR3 is made up of 15 amino acids. This chain's CDR3 is CATSRDRGTQETQYF. DNA for the CDR3: TGTGCCACCAGCAGAGATAGGGGGACCCAAGAGACCCAGTACTTC.

This chain connects TRBV7-2 to TRBJ2-5; D is undetermined. The germline V and J ends were trimmed by 0 bases and 3 bases, with 8 bases remaining between them. Germline V gene data show CDR1 as SGHTA and CDR2 as FQGNSA. The CDR3 covers 14 residues. CDR3 DNA sequence: TGTGCCAGCAGCTTAGCGTACAGTGAAGAGACCCAGTACTTC. It translates to CASSLAYSEETQYF. The full variable domain, with the rest looked up from reference TRBV7-2 and TRBJ2-5, is GAGVSQSPSNKVTEKGKDVELRCDPISGHTALYWYRQSLGQGLEFLIYFQGNSAPDKSGLPSDRFSAERTGGSVSTLTIQRTQQEDSAVYLCASSLAYSEETQYFGPGTRLLVL.

The chain uses TRBV20-1 and TRBJ1-5, with 7 bases matching TRBD1. The CDR3 spans 14 residues. V dropped 7 bases and J dropped 4; count of bases not matched to a gene: 10. CDR1 and CDR2 (germline): DFQATT, SNEGSKA (reference sequence). The CDR3 coding sequence is TGCAGTGGGAGCGGCAGGGGGGGTAATCAGCCCCAGCATTTT. Translation: CSGSGRGGNQPQHF.

This chain connects TRBV24-1 to TRBJ2-1, with D maybe TRBD2 (5 bases). Germline V gene data show CDR1 as KGHDR and CDR2 as SFDVKD. There are 16 residues in the CDR3. V lost 2 bases and J lost 2, with 12 bases in between. The CDR3 is CATSDWSSGAYNEQFF. CDR3 nucleotide sequence: TGTGCCACCAGTGATTGGAGCAGCGGCGCCTACAATGAGCAGTTCTTC.

In DNA form, the CDR3 reads TGTGCCAGCAGCTCAGGACTAGCGGGTGGCACCGGGGAGCTGTTTTTT. Protein: CASSSGLAGGTGELFF. The V call is TRBV7-2, the J call TRBJ2-2; 11 bases match TRBD2. V lost 4 bases, J lost 4 bases, and 5 bases stayed unmatched. CDR1 is SGHTA, CDR2 FQGNSA, per germline. The CDR3 is made up of 16 amino acids.

This clonotype came up a few times. This chain joins TRBV29-1 and TRBJ2-5; D gene ambiguous. CDR3 size: 13 residues. The germline gives CDR1 SQVTM, CDR2 ANQGSEA. V lost 3 bases and J lost 5, with 13 bases in between. The CDR3 protein is CSVDPESGETQYF. CDR3 coding DNA: TGCAGCGTTGACCCAGAATCGGGCGAGACCCAGTACTTC.

This rearrangement joins TRBV5-7 to TRBJ2-7; D gene unclear. TRBV5-7 is flagged as an ORF with uncertain function. The ends were cut back, 0 bases at V and 2 bases at J, with 6 bases in the middle. The CDR3 has 13 amino acids. The CDR3 DNA follows: TGTGCCAGCAGCTTGGCCCCACCCTACGAGCAGTACTTC. Amino acids: CASSLAPPYEQYF.